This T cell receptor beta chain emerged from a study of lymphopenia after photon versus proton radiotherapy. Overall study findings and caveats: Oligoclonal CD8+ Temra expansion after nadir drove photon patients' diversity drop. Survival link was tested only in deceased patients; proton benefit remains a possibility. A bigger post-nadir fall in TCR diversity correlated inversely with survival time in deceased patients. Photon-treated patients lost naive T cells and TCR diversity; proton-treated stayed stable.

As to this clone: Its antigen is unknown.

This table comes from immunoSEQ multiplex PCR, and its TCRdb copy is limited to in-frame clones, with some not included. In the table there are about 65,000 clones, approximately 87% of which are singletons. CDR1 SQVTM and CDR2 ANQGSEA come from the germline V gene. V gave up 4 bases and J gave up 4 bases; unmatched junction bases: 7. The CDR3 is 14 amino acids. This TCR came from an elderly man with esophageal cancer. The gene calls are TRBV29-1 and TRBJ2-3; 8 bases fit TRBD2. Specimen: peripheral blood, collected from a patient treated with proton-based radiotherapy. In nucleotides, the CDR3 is TGCAGCGTTGGTGGGACTAGGGCAGCAGATACGCAGTATTTT. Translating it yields CSVGGTRAADTQYF.